This T cell receptor (beta chain) was captured in a study of T cell responses to AZD1222 COVID-19 vaccine. Study-wide results and caveats: Targets within unmutated variant regions were reportedly found for nearly half of spike-specific TCRs. Just 6 or 7 people given AZD1222 tested seropositive at baseline.

As to this clone: Its antigen remains unknown.

Generated by immunoSEQ multiplex PCR, the TCRdb table keeps only in-frame clones and is missing some. The data contain roughly 150,000 clones, roughly nine tenths of them singletons. CDR1 and CDR2 (germline): MNHEY, SVGAGI. V was pared by 6 bases and J by 6 bases, with 16 bases between. The CDR3 sequence is 14 residues long. The receptor was derived from an adult who received the AZD1222 COVID-19 vaccine. Here the sequenced sample was peripheral blood, taken 28 days after the second AZD1222 dose. The V call is TRBV6-5, the J call TRBJ2-3; D is unresolved. CDR3 protein: CASRTTARTDTQYF. The CDR3 nucleotides read TGTGCCAGCAGGACAACCGCCAGGACGGATACGCAGTATTTT.